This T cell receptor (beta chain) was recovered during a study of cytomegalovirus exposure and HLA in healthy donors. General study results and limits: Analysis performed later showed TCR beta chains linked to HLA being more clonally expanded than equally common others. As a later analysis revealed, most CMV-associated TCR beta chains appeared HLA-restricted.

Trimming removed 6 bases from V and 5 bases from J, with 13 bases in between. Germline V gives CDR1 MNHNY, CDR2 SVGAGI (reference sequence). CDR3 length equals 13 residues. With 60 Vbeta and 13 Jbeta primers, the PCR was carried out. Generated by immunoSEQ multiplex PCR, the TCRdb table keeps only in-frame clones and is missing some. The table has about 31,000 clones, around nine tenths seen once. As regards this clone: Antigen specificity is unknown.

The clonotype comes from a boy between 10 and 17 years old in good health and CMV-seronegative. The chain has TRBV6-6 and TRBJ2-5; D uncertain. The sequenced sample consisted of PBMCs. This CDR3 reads CASRVLRPETQYF. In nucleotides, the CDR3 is TGTGCCAGCAGAGTATTGCGCCCGGAGACCCAGTACTTC.